This entry is about one T cell receptor beta chain. This sample was included in a study of T cell changes during pregnancy in multiple sclerosis. Here immunoSEQ multiplex PCR was the method, and the copy in TCRdb shows in-frame clones only, minus some. The sample consists of 95,000 to 150,000 clones, 93% of them appearing once. This TCR came from a female donor with multiple sclerosis, enrolled in a pregnancy study. The material sequenced was peripheral blood, taken before pregnancy.

The DNA of the CDR3 is TGTGCCAGCAGCCCTCAGGGGAGAGGAGCTGAAGCTTTCTTT. As protein: CASSPQGRGAEAFF. The chain uses TRBV5-4 and TRBJ1-1, with D possibly TRBD1 on 6 matching bases. This CDR3 has 14 residues. Trimming removed 4 bases from V and 6 bases from J, with 16 bases in between. Germline V gives CDR1 SGHNT, CDR2 YYREEE (reference sequence).